This is a list of T cell receptor beta chains from one sample in a study of blood T cell repertoires in COVID-19. Some clones are missing from TCRdb's copy, which holds only in-frame ones; the method was immunoSEQ multiplex PCR. Found here are over 150,000 clones, around 87% of them singletons; the top ten hold around a tenth. Sequencing was done on a sample of peripheral blood. These receptors were taken from a woman aged 70-85 years with COVID-19, enrolled during active disease. CDR3s include the opening cysteine and the closing phenylalanine or tryptophan. D genes are given only for firm matches. Clone size, where shown, is once, few, many, or a class for clones that have expanded.

>TRBJ2-5|TRBV19|TRBD1|.
TGTGCCAGTAGTATCCGCCGGGACAGGGGGCGAGAGACCCAGTACTTC
CASSIRRDRGRETQYF
>TRBJ1-1|TRBV19|.|.
TGTGCCAGTAGACAACCCGCTCGGACTGGGCCCAACACTGAAGCTTTCTTT
CASRQPARTGPNTEAFF
>TRBJ2-7|TRBV7-2|TRBD1|.
TGTGCCAGCAGCCATCCTCCGGGACAGCACTACGAGCAGTACTTC
CASSHPPGQHYEQYF
>TRBJ1-2|TRBV10-2|.|few
TGCGCCAGCAGTGAGAGGGGAGGCTATGGCTACACCTTC
CASSERGGYGYTF
>TRBJ1-1|TRBV27|.|.
TGTGCCAGCAGTCGCTGGGGGGGGCCCAACACTGAAGCTTTCTTT
CASSRWGGPNTEAFF
>TRBJ1-1|TRBV18|TRBD1|.
TGTGCCAGCTCACCTCCGGGACAGGGGGGGAAGAACACTGAAGCTTTCTTT
CASSPPGQGGKNTEAFF
>TRBJ2-3|TRBV28|.|.
TGTGCCAGCCCCCCCTTCGCAGGGAGCACAGATACGCAGTATTTT
CASPPFAGSTDTQYF
>TRBJ2-2|TRBV7-2|TRBD2|many
TGTGCCAGCAGCATTCTAGCGGGGGGGTCCGGGGAGCTGTTTTTT
CASSILAGGSGELFF
>TRBJ2-6|TRBV5-1|.|.
TGCGCCAGCAGCCTACAGGGCTCTGGGGCCAACGTCCTGACTTTC
CASSLQGSGANVLTF
>TRBJ2-1|TRBV9|TRBD2|.
TGTGCCAGCAGACGGACTAGCGGGGGGGATGGTGAGCAGTTCTTC
CASRRTSGGDGEQFF
>TRBJ2-3|TRBV12-1|.|.
TGTGCCAGCAGCTTTGCACGCCCGGGACAGGGGGTCACAGATACGCAGTATTTT
CASSFARPGQGVTDTQYF
>TRBJ1-4|TRBV3-1/TRBV3-2|TRBD1|.
TGTGCCAGCAGCTCCAGGGGGCGCTTGATCGAAAAACTGTTTTTT
CASSSRGRLIEKLFF
>TRBJ1-4|TRBV2|TRBD1|.
TGTGCCAGCAGTGGAGGACAGGTCTTAGAGTTCGAACTGTTTTTT
CASSGGQVLEFELFF
>TRBJ1-6|TRBV5-6|.|few
TGTGCCAGCAGCTTGGACGAGTACAATTCACCCCTCCACTTT
CASSLDEYNSPLHF
>TRBJ2-1|TRBV4-2|TRBD2|.
TGTGCCAGCAGCCAATTGGGGGGACTAGCGAATGAGCAGTTCTTC
CASSQLGGLANEQFF
>TRBJ2-7|TRBV3-1/TRBV3-2|.|.
TGTGCCAGCAGCCAAGTTGGTAAAGGGGGGGCCTACGAGCAGTACTTC
CASSQVGKGGAYEQYF
>TRBJ2-1|TRBV5-1|TRBD1|few
TGCGCCAGCAGCTTGGCTCCAGCGGACAGGGCCAATGAGCAGTTCTTC
CASSLAPADRANEQFF
>TRBJ1-1|TRBV5-1|TRBD1|.
TGCGCCAGCCGACAGGACAGGGTGGGGACTGAAGCTTTCTTT
CASRQDRVGTEAFF
>TRBJ1-2|TRBV11-2|.|.
TGTGCCAGCACCCCAGACAGGACTAACTATGGCTACACCTTC
CASTPDRTNYGYTF
>TRBJ2-5|TRBV7-9|.|few
TGTGCCAGCAGCTCCGAGGTACGGGAGACCCAGTACTTC
CASSSEVRETQYF
>TRBJ1-2|TRBV2|.|.
TGTGCCAGCAGTGAAGCGCTGTGGGTGGCGGAGGGCTACACCTTC
CASSEALWVAEGYTF
>TRBJ2-1|TRBV5-1|TRBD1|.
TGCGCCAGCAGCGGAAACAGGGGGCGCGTCTCCTTCTACAATGAGCAGTTCTTC
CASSGNRGRVSFYNEQFF
>TRBJ1-2|TRBV6-2/TRBV6-3|.|few
TGTGCCAGCAGTGCAGAAAACCGAAACTATGGCTACACCTTC
CASSAENRNYGYTF
>TRBJ1-6|TRBV7-9|TRBD1|.
TGTGCCAGCAGCCCGAGGACAGGGGGTAATTCACCCCTCCACTTT
CASSPRTGGNSPLHF
>TRBJ1-2|TRBV5-1|.|.
TGCGCCAGCAGCTTGGAGGGAGACTATGGCTACACCTTC
CASSLEGDYGYTF
>TRBJ1-5|TRBV20-1|.|.
TGCAGTGCTAGTCCAGGCGGCAATCAGCCCCAGCATTTT
CSASPGGNQPQHF
>TRBJ2-7|TRBV7-9|.|.
TGTGCCAGCAGCCCCCGGGTGACCTACGAGCAGTACTTC
CASSPRVTYEQYF
>TRBJ2-7|TRBV9|TRBD2|.
TGTGCCAGCAGCCCGCGACCCGGGACGGGGGGCTCCTACGAGCAGTACTTC
CASSPRPGTGGSYEQYF